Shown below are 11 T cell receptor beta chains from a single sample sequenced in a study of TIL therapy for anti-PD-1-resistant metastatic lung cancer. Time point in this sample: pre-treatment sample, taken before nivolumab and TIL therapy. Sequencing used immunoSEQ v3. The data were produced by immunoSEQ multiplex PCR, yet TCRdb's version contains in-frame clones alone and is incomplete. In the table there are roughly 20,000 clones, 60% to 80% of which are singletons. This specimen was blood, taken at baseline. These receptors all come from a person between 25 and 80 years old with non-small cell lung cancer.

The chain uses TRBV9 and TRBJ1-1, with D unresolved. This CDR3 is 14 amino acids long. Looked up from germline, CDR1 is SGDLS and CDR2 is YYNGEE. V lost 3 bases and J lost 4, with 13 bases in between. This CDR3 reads CASSDRDVGTEAFF. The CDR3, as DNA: TGTGCCAGCAGCGACAGAGACGTCGGCACTGAAGCTTTCTTT.

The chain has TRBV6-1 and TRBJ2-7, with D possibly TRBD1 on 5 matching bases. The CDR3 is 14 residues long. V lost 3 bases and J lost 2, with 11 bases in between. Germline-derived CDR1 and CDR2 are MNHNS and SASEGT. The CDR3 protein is CASSDRVRAYEQYF. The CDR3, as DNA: TGTGCCAGCAGTGACCGGGTCAGGGCCTACGAGCAGTACTTC.

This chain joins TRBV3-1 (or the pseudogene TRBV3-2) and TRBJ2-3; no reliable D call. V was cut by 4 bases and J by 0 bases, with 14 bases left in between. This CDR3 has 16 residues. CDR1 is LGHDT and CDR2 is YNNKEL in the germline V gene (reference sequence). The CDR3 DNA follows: TGTGCCAGCAGCCGGAGAGGCGGTTTTAGCACAGATACGCAGTATTTT. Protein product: CASSRRGGFSTDTQYF.

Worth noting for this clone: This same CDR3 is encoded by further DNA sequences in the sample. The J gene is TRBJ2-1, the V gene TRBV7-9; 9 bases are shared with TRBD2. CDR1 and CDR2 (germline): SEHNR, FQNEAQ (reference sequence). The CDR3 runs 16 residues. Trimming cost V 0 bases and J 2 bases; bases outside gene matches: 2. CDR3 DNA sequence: TGTGCCAGCAGCTTAGCGTTAGCGGGGGCCTACAATGAGCAGTTCTTC. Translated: CASSLALAGAYNEQFF.

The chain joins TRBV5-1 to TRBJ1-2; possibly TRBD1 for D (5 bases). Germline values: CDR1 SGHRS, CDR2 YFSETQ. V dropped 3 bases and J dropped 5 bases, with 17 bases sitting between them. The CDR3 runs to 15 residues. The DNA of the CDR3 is TGCGCCAGCAGCTGGGCCCCGACAGAAAGTTATGGCTACACCTTC. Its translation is CASSWAPTESYGYTF.

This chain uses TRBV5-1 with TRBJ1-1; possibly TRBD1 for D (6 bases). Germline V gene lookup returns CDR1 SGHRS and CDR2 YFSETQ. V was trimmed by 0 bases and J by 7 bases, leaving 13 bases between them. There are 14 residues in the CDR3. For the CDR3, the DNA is TGCGCCAGCAGCTTGGTGGGACAAGAGGATGAAGCTTTCTTT. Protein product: CASSLVGQEDEAFF.

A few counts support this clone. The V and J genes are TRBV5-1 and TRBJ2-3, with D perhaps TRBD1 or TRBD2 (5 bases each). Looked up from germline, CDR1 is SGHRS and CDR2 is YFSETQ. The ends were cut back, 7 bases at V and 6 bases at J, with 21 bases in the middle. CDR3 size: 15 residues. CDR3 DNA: TGCGCCAGCGGACCCGGGACCGGAGACGTCGATACGCAGTATTTT. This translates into CASGPGTGDVDTQYF.

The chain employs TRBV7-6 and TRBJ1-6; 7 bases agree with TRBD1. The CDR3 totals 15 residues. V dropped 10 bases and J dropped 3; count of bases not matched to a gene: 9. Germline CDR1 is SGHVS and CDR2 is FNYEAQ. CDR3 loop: CAIRRGDSYNSPLHF. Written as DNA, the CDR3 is TGTGCCATCAGGAGGGGGGACAGCTATAATTCACCCCTCCACTTT.

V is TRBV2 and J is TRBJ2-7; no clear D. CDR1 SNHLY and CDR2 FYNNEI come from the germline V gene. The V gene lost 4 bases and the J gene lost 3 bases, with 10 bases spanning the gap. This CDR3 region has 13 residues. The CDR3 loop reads CASSVLDIYEQYF. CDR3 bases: TGTGCCAGCAGTGTACTGGATATCTACGAGCAGTACTTC.

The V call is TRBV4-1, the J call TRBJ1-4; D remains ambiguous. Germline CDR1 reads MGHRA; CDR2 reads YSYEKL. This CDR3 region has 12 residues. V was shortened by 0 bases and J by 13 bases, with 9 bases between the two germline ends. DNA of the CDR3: TGCGCCAGCAGCCAAGAACAGAGTTCACTGTTTTTT. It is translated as CASSQEQSSLFF.

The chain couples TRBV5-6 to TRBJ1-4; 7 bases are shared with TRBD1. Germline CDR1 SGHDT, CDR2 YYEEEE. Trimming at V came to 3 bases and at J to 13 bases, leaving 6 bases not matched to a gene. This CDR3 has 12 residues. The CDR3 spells CASSSGQTVLFF. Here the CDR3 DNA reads TGTGCCAGCAGCTCGGGACAGACGGTACTGTTTTTT.